A selection of T cell receptor beta chains follows, all from one sample in a study of blood T cell repertoires in COVID-19. TCRdb's table, derived via immunoSEQ multiplex PCR, lists solely in-frame clones and lacks some. The sample records fewer than 75,000 clones, about 86% being singletons. The sample comprised peripheral blood. Every receptor here comes from a man between 45 and 60 years old with active COVID-19. The CDR3 runs from the conserved cysteine through the conserved F or W. D genes are given only for firm matches. Size tells how often a clone was seen (once, few, many) or the class of an expanded clone, and some rows leave it out.

size: NA
J: TRBJ2-5
V: TRBV10-2
D: NA
DNA: TGCGCCAGCGGGGGACACAGTCAAGGGACCCAGTACTTC
CDR3: CASGGHSQGTQYF

size: NA
J: TRBJ2-7
V: TRBV6-1
D: TRBD1
DNA: TGTGCCAGCAGTGACCCAGGGGGCCCCTACGAGCAGTACTTC
CDR3: CASSDPGGPYEQYF

size: NA
J: TRBJ1-1
V: TRBV6-6
D: NA
DNA: TGTGCCAGCAGTTACTCGATCGCAGGTGCGAACACTGAAGCTTTCTTT
CDR3: CASSYSIAGANTEAFF

size: NA
J: TRBJ2-1
V: TRBV5-1
D: NA
DNA: TGCGCCAGCAGCTTGGTCCCCCCTCTTATTATGTTAGGCGGGAACAATGAGCAGTTCTTC
CDR3: CASSLVPPLIMLGGNNEQFF

size: NA
J: TRBJ2-6
V: TRBV19
D: TRBD1
DNA: TGTGCCAGTAGTAAAGGGACAGGGGGCCACTCTGGGGCCAACGTCCTGACTTTC
CDR3: CASSKGTGGHSGANVLTF

size: NA
J: TRBJ2-1
V: TRBV24-1
D: NA
DNA: TGTGCCACCAGTGATTTCTCCGGACTGGAGCAGTTCTTC
CDR3: CATSDFSGLEQFF

size: NA
J: TRBJ1-2
V: TRBV20-1
D: NA
DNA: TGCAGTGCTAGAGTCGGTGGCTACACCTTC
CDR3: CSARVGGYTF

size: NA
J: TRBJ2-5
V: TRBV13
D: NA
DNA: TGTGCCAGCAGCCCCGGGACTCCTCAAGAGACCCAGTACTTC
CDR3: CASSPGTPQETQYF

size: few
J: TRBJ1-5
V: TRBV30
D: NA
DNA: TGTGCCTGGAGCTTTCCGGGATCGTCAAGCAATCAGCCCCAGCATTTT
CDR3: CAWSFPGSSSNQPQHF

size: few
J: TRBJ2-1
V: TRBV7-9
D: NA
DNA: TGTGCCAGCAGCCCCCGAGGCGGGATCAACAATGAGCAGTTCTTC
CDR3: CASSPRGGINNEQFF

size: NA
J: TRBJ2-5
V: TRBV5-1
D: TRBD2
DNA: TGCGCCAGCAGCTTAGGAAGCGGGGGGACGGAGACCCAGTACTTC
CDR3: CASSLGSGGTETQYF

size: NA
J: TRBJ2-5
V: TRBV15
D: NA
DNA: TGTGCCACCAGCACATACCGAGGGGGGGAAGAGACCCAGTACTTC
CDR3: CATSTYRGGEETQYF

size: NA
J: TRBJ1-2
V: TRBV3-1/TRBV3-2
D: NA
DNA: TGTGCCAGCAGCCAAGATTCTCCCCCGGGCTATGGCTACACCTTC
CDR3: CASSQDSPPGYGYTF

size: NA
J: TRBJ1-2
V: TRBV28
D: TRBD1
DNA: TGTGCCAGCAGTTCCCCCACCGGGACAGGGAATAACTATGGCTACACCTTC
CDR3: CASSSPTGTGNNYGYTF

size: once
J: TRBJ2-7
V: TRBV27
D: TRBD1
DNA: TGTGCCAGCAGTTTATCGGGACAGGGTTTGTGGTACGAGCAGTACTTC
CDR3: CASSLSGQGLWYEQYF

size: NA
J: TRBJ2-1
V: TRBV19
D: TRBD2
DNA: TGTGCCAGTAGTGTTAGCGGGGGGGCCCCCAATGAGCAGTTCTTC
CDR3: CASSVSGGAPNEQFF

size: NA
J: TRBJ2-2
V: TRBV7-9
D: NA
DNA: TGTGCCAGCAGCTTAGGCGAATCGAACACCGGGGAGCTGTTTTTT
CDR3: CASSLGESNTGELFF

size: once
J: TRBJ2-1
V: TRBV24-1
D: TRBD2
DNA: TGTGCCACCAGTGATTGGGAGGGGCAGTTCTTC
CDR3: CATSDWEGQFF

size: NA
J: TRBJ1-5
V: TRBV2
D: NA
DNA: TGTGCCAGCGGAGGCGGGAGTCAGCCCCAGCATTTT
CDR3: CASGGGSQPQHF

size: NA
J: TRBJ1-2
V: TRBV28
D: NA
DNA: TGTGCCAGCAGCCTGCGGGGGGAGCCTTCTAACTATGGCTACACCTTC
CDR3: CASSLRGEPSNYGYTF

size: NA
J: TRBJ1-6
V: TRBV3-1/TRBV3-2
D: NA
DNA: TGTGCCAGCAGCCAAGCAGGGCTTAATTCACCCCTCCACTTT
CDR3: CASSQAGLNSPLHF

size: NA
J: TRBJ2-1
V: TRBV11-2
D: TRBD1
DNA: TGTGCCAGCAGGCGCCTCCGGGACAGATACAATGAGCAGTTCTTC
CDR3: CASRRLRDRYNEQFF

size: NA
J: TRBJ2-1
V: TRBV2
D: TRBD2
DNA: TGTGCCACAGGGAGCGGGAGATTCCCTGATGAGCAGTTCTTC
CDR3: CATGSGRFPDEQFF

size: NA
J: TRBJ2-3
V: TRBV24-1
D: TRBD2
DNA: TGTGCCACCAGTGATCCGGGACTAGCGGGGGGCACAGATACGCAGTATTTT
CDR3: CATSDPGLAGGTDTQYF

size: NA
J: TRBJ2-3
V: TRBV9
D: TRBD1
DNA: TGTGCCAGCAGCGTGACAGGGCTTGATACGCAGTATTTT
CDR3: CASSVTGLDTQYF

size: once
J: TRBJ2-7
V: TRBV28
D: TRBD1
DNA: TGTGCCAGCAATCTGGACAGGGGATACGAGCAGTACTTC
CDR3: CASNLDRGYEQYF

size: NA
J: TRBJ2-3
V: TRBV4-1
D: NA
DNA: TGCGCCAGCAGCCGACGGACAGACACAGATACGCAGTATTTT
CDR3: CASSRRTDTDTQYF

size: NA
J: TRBJ2-1
V: TRBV7-8
D: NA
DNA: TGTGCCAGCAGCTTAGTCGGCGGGAACTCCTACAATGAGCAGTTCTTC
CDR3: CASSLVGGNSYNEQFF

size: NA
J: TRBJ2-7
V: TRBV7-9
D: TRBD1
DNA: TGTGCCAGCACCATACAGGGGGCTGGACACGAGCAGTACTTC
CDR3: CASTIQGAGHEQYF

size: NA
J: TRBJ1-2
V: TRBV6-5
D: TRBD1
DNA: TGTGCCAGCAGGGGCCCAGGGGGCGCTGTCTCTGGCTACACCTTC
CDR3: CASRGPGGAVSGYTF

size: NA
J: TRBJ1-6
V: TRBV10-2
D: TRBD1
DNA: TGCGCCAGCAGTGAAGCAGGGGGCTTATTTTCACCCCTCCACTTT
CDR3: CASSEAGGLFSPLHF

size: NA
J: TRBJ2-1
V: TRBV24-1
D: TRBD2
DNA: TGTGCCACCAGTGATGCCAGCGGGGGGGTACACAATGAGCAGTTCTTC
CDR3: CATSDASGGVHNEQFF

size: NA
J: TRBJ2-3
V: TRBV5-1
D: TRBD2
DNA: TGCGCCAGCAGCTTGAGGGGACTAGCGGGGCCAGGGGATACGCAGTATTTT
CDR3: CASSLRGLAGPGDTQYF

size: NA
J: TRBJ2-2
V: TRBV19
D: TRBD1
DNA: TGTGCCAGTAGCGGGACAGGGGGCTTGAGGACCGGGGAGCTGTTTTTT
CDR3: CASSGTGGLRTGELFF

size: NA
J: TRBJ1-5
V: TRBV6-5
D: NA
DNA: TGTGCCAGCAGTAGATCAGGGGTAAATCAGCCCCAGCATTTT
CDR3: CASSRSGVNQPQHF

size: NA
J: TRBJ2-1
V: TRBV9
D: NA
DNA: TGTGCCAGCAGCGTAGTCCAAAACCCCGGGGTCGGTGAGCAGTTCTTC
CDR3: CASSVVQNPGVGEQFF

size: NA
J: TRBJ1-2
V: TRBV3-1/TRBV3-2
D: NA
DNA: TGTGCCAGCAGCCAAGATGTGGGGGGAACTACTGGCTACACCTTC
CDR3: CASSQDVGGTTGYTF

size: NA
J: TRBJ1-1
V: TRBV12-3/TRBV12-4
D: NA
DNA: TGTGCCAGCAGTTATACCAGGGGTTCTGAAGCTTTCTTT
CDR3: CASSYTRGSEAFF

size: NA
J: TRBJ2-1
V: TRBV12-3/TRBV12-4
D: NA
DNA: TGTGCCAGCAGTTCTAGCGCCCTCAATGAGCAGTTCTTC
CDR3: CASSSSALNEQFF

size: once
J: TRBJ1-2
V: TRBV4-2
D: NA
DNA: TGTGCCAGCAGCCAAGAACAGGGCTCTAACTATGGCTACACCTTC
CDR3: CASSQEQGSNYGYTF

size: NA
J: TRBJ1-1
V: TRBV6-5
D: TRBD1
DNA: TGTGCCACATCAGGCGAGACAGGGCGTACTGAAGCTTTCTTT
CDR3: CATSGETGRTEAFF

size: NA
J: TRBJ2-3
V: TRBV5-4
D: NA
DNA: TGTGCCAGCAGCTTGAGCTCTACCTCTACAGATACGCAGTATTTT
CDR3: CASSLSSTSTDTQYF

size: NA
J: TRBJ1-2
V: TRBV19
D: NA
DNA: TGTGCCAGTAGTGGGGGGGCATCTGGCTACACCTTC
CDR3: CASSGGASGYTF

size: NA
J: TRBJ2-1
V: TRBV2
D: NA
DNA: TGTGCCAGCAGTGTGGACAGAGGCTACAATGAGCAGTTCTTC
CDR3: CASSVDRGYNEQFF

size: NA
J: TRBJ2-3
V: TRBV5-1
D: NA
DNA: TGCGCCAGCAAGGAGGCGGGATCAGATACGCAGTATTTT
CDR3: CASKEAGSDTQYF

size: NA
J: TRBJ1-2
V: TRBV19
D: TRBD1
DNA: TGTGCCAGCCGGACAGGGGACTATGGCTACACCTTC
CDR3: CASRTGDYGYTF

size: NA
J: TRBJ2-1
V: TRBV29-1
D: NA
DNA: TGCAGCGTTGAGTCTGAGTTGGTCTCCTACAATGAGCAGTTCTTC
CDR3: CSVESELVSYNEQFF